This T cell receptor (beta chain) comes out of a study of shared clonotypes between healthy human individuals. On the study more broadly: Donors had three CD4 naive, three CD4 memory, two CD8 naive and one CD8 memory plate apiece. General study findings and limits: Naive subsets usually exceeded memory subsets in estimated richness. An anticipated effect of sequencing depth on clonotype sharing among donors was recognized.

This CDR3 region has 16 residues. The germline CDR1 and CDR2 sequences are WNHNN and SYGVQD (reference sequence). The V gene end was trimmed by 11 bases and the J gene end by 6 bases; junction bases not matched to a gene: 14. Of note for this clone: The antigen is not known.

Libraries were prepared by immunoSEQ multiplex PCR; TCRdb keeps only in-frame clonotypes and omits some of them. The sample yields some 1.5 million clones, around 97% seen once. This sequence was found in a man aged 25-45 years in good health. This chain links TRBV10-1 with TRBJ2-5; the match to TRBD2 covers 14 bases. The sample was naive CD4+ T cells sorted from blood. Sample subset: CD45RA+ positively selected. The CDR3 nucleotides are TGCGCCCCGCCCCCGGAGACTAGCGGGAGGGGGAAGACCCAGTACTTC. Its protein product is CAPPPETSGRGKTQYF.